A selection of T cell receptor beta chains follows, all from one sample in a study of identical twins. TCRdb processed the 5' RACE reads anew with MiXCR; each CDR3 protein has one entry. This repertoire shows roughly 500,000 distinct CDR3 sequences, roughly a fifth found once; its top ten account for roughly 0.91%. This same sample was also part of a study on T cells expressing NK-cell markers.

The material sequenced was CD4+ T cells sorted from blood. All receptors derive from a woman aged 18-30 years in good health. Both conserved end residues are part of each CDR3. Each record gives: D gene, V gene, J gene, clone size, CDR3 DNA, CDR3 protein. A D gene is named only where the DNA matches it firmly. Size is stated for part of the rows, as once, few or many counts, or as a class when the clone is expanded.

>TRBD1|TRBV20-1|TRBJ1-5|few
TGCAGTGCGCGACAGGGCTTACAGCCCCAGCATTTT
CSARQGLQPQHF
>-|TRBV29-1|TRBJ2-1|few
TGCAGCGTGGGGGGAGGACCCAATGAGCAGTTCTTC
CSVGGGPNEQFF
>-|TRBV6-2/TRBV6-3|TRBJ2-7|few
TGTGCCAGCAGTGCGCCGGGACTTGTGTCATCCTACGAGCAGTACTTC
CASSAPGLVSSYEQYF
>-|TRBV29-1|TRBJ2-7|-
TGCAGCGTGGGTAGTGGGGGCGAGCAGTACTTC
CSVGSGGEQYF
>TRBD1|TRBV6-1|TRBJ1-1|-
TGTGCCAGCGGTCGGGGACAGAAGGAAACTGAAGCTTTCTTT
CASGRGQKETEAFF
>-|TRBV9|TRBJ1-4|few
TGTGCCAGCAGCGTAGCTAGCAGTAATGAAAAACTGTTTTTT
CASSVASSNEKLFF
>-|TRBV7-9|TRBJ2-7|-
TGTGCCAGCAGCGTCGACCAGGGGGAGCAGTACTTC
CASSVDQGEQYF
>-|TRBV7-8|TRBJ2-3|few
TGTGCCAGCAGCTTAGGCGTTAGCGGACCCACAGATACGCAGTATTTT
CASSLGVSGPTDTQYF
>-|TRBV10-3|TRBJ2-5|-
TGTGCCATCAGTATGACCAACCAAGAGACCCAGTACTTC
CAISMTNQETQYF
>-|TRBV12-3/TRBV12-4|TRBJ1-5|-
TGTGCCAGCAGCCGGTCGGGGGCCCTTTGGCCCCAGCATTTT
CASSRSGALWPQHF
>TRBD1|TRBV10-3|TRBJ2-7|-
TGTGCCATCAGTGACACCGGGACAGGCCCTAAGGAGCAGTACTTC
CAISDTGTGPKEQYF
>-|TRBV20-1|TRBJ2-1|few
TGCAGTGGCAAGAGCGGTAGCTCCTACAATGAGCAGTTCTTC
CSGKSGSSYNEQFF
>-|TRBV6-1|TRBJ1-1|few
TGTGCCAGCAGTGAAGCGGGGGCGGACACTGAAGCTTTCTTT
CASSEAGADTEAFF
>-|TRBV5-1|TRBJ2-7|-
TGCGCCAGCAGCTTGGCCTCCGGGACCATCTACGAGCAGTACTTC
CASSLASGTIYEQYF
>-|TRBV9|TRBJ2-3|few
TGTGCCAGCAGCGTAGAAACAGATACGCAGTATTTT
CASSVETDTQYF
>-|TRBV27|TRBJ2-3|few
TGTGCCAGCAATAGACTAAGCACAGATACGCAGTATTTT
CASNRLSTDTQYF
>TRBD2|TRBV14|TRBJ2-3|-
TGTGCCAGCAGCCCACTAGCGGGACGCACAGATACGCAGTATTTT
CASSPLAGRTDTQYF
>-|TRBV5-5|TRBJ2-7|few
TGTGCCAGCAGCTTGGCCGCGCAGACCTACGAGCAGTACTTC
CASSLAAQTYEQYF
>-|TRBV29-1|TRBJ2-1|few
TGCAGCGTTTCCCAGGGAGGGGGTGAGCAGTTCTTC
CSVSQGGGEQFF
>TRBD1|TRBV10-2|TRBJ2-7|-
TGCGCCAGCAGTGAGGGGACAGAGGTCCGCGAGCAGTACTTC
CASSEGTEVREQYF
>TRBD2|TRBV7-2|TRBJ2-1|-
TGTGCCAGCAGCTTATCAGCGGGGGGTTCGGACAATGAGCAGTTCTTC
CASSLSAGGSDNEQFF
>TRBD2|TRBV20-1|TRBJ2-7|few
TGCAGTGCCCTACCCCCCCTTCAGGGAGGGTACGAGCAGTACTTC
CSALPPLQGGYEQYF
>TRBD1|TRBV12-3/TRBV12-4|TRBJ2-6|-
TGTGCCAGCAGTTTGACAGGGGCTGGGGCCAACGTCCTGACTTTC
CASSLTGAGANVLTF
>TRBD1|TRBV12-3/TRBV12-4|TRBJ1-2|many
TGTGCCAGCAGGACAGGGGGCACGAACTATGGCTACACCTTC
CASRTGGTNYGYTF
>-|TRBV9|TRBJ1-2|-
TGTGCCAGCAGCGTAGACTGGAGCGAGTTGGGCTACACCTTC
CASSVDWSELGYTF
>TRBD1|TRBV27|TRBJ2-1|-
TGTGCCAGCAGTCTTATGAACAGGGGGGCGTCCAATGAGCAGTTCTTC
CASSLMNRGASNEQFF
>TRBD1|TRBV20-1|TRBJ1-1|few
TGCAGTGCTAACCCGTACAGGGGGAATACTGAAGCTTTCTTT
CSANPYRGNTEAFF
>TRBD2|TRBV20-1|TRBJ2-1|-
TGCAGTGCTAGGACCCTAGCGGGGGGGCTTAGTGAGCAGTTCTTC
CSARTLAGGLSEQFF
>TRBD2|TRBV9|TRBJ2-2|-
TGTGCCAGCAGCCGTAGTATAGTATTGGGGGGGACGAACACCGGGGAGCTGTTTTTT
CASSRSIVLGGTNTGELFF